This T cell receptor (beta chain) emerged from a study of shared clonotypes between healthy human individuals. The germline gives CDR1 MDHEN, CDR2 SYDVKM. CDR3 size: 14 residues. Trimming took off 8 bases at V and 4 bases at J, with 15 bases between the two ends. Deep-level assay runs were performed. Sequencing was performed with immunoSEQ multiplex PCR; in TCRdb, only in-frame clones are kept and a portion is missing. The repertoire consists of some 1.4 million clones, with roughly 96% occurring once and the leading ten covering more than 0.9%. The sample comprised naive CD4+ T cells sorted from blood. Specified subset: CD45RA+ positively selected. The chain joins TRBV28 to TRBJ2-1; D may be TRBD1 (7 bases). This TCR was sampled from a man aged 25-45 years in good health. CDR3 coding DNA: TGTGCCAGCGGGGGGACAGCCTTTTACAATGAGCAGTTCTTC. This translates into CASGGTAFYNEQFF.